The 18 T cell receptor beta chains given below trace back to one sample, sequenced in a study of long-term antiretroviral therapy in people with HIV (dated by TCRdb to between 2020 and 2023). The immunoSEQ hsTCRB v3.0 assay was used at survey level resolution to sequence the TRB variable region. What TCRdb holds here is the immuneACCESS table cut down to in-frame rearrangements. Part of the clones is not present; checked against another copy, under half of the missing clones reflect an unresolved V gene, and the others are unexplained. For this sample there are more than 30,000 clones; 83% appear just once. The ten top clones hold over 6.5% of the sample. Specimen: unsorted PBMCs, collected 0.4 years before starting antiretroviral therapy. The receptors stem from a young man with HIV.

This sequence joins TRBV18 and TRBJ1-1; D is possibly TRBD1 (5 bases). Germline V CDR1 and CDR2: KGHSH, LQKENI. This CDR3 has 14 amino acids. Trimming cost V 8 bases and J 5 bases, with 18 bases left between them. DNA for the CDR3: TGTGCCAGCCGGGGCCAGCCAGGGAGTACTGAAGCTTTCTTT. It translates to CASRGQPGSTEAFF.

The genes are TRBV7-8 and TRBJ1-5, with 11 nucleotides matching TRBD1. The ends lost 7 bases at V and 7 bases at J; junction bases unmatched: 9. The CDR3 covers 15 residues. Germline CDR1 reads SGHVS; CDR2 reads FQNEAQ. In nucleotides, the CDR3 is TGTGCCAGCACCGCCCCGGGACAGGGGGACCAGCCCCAGCATTTT. It codes for CASTAPGQGDQPQHF.

CDR3 sequence: CSVDLGDDYGYTF. CDR3 coding DNA: TGCAGCGTTGATCTGGGGGATGACTATGGCTACACCTTC. The rearrangement joins TRBV29-1 to TRBJ1-2; D possibly corresponds to TRBD1 (5 bases). The germline V gene has CDR1 SQVTM and CDR2 ANQGSEA. This CDR3 is 13 amino acids long. V was trimmed by 3 bases and J by 3 bases, leaving 11 bases between them.

This chain connects TRBV28 to TRBJ2-7, with D unresolved. Deletions cut 6 bases from V and 4 bases from J, with 10 bases between. Germline V gene sequence: CDR1 MDHEN, CDR2 SYDVKM. This CDR3 has 12 residues. The CDR3 DNA sequence: TGTGCCAGCAGCTGGGTGGGTTACGAGCAGTACTTC. Its protein is CASSWVGYEQYF.

V gene TRBV6-4 combines with J gene TRBJ2-3, with 7 bases lining up with TRBD1. Germline CDR1 and CDR2: MRHNA and SNTAGT. This CDR3 region has 14 residues. V lost 5 bases and J lost 0; bases outside the gene matches: 2. The CDR3 here is CASSQDRSTDTQYF. CDR3 sequence (DNA): TGTGCCAGCAGTCAGGACAGGAGCACAGATACGCAGTATTTT.

The chain recombines TRBV11-2 with TRBJ2-7; D not resolved. The CDR3 has 14 amino acids. Germline V lookup: CDR1 SGHAT, CDR2 FQNNGV. With 1 base removed from V and 3 bases from J, the gap between germline ends came to 10 bases. The DNA of the CDR3 is TGTGCCAGCAGCTTAGTGGGTCACGTCTACGAGCAGTACTTC. It yields the protein CASSLVGHVYEQYF.

CDR3 residues: CASSAYSDQETQYF. The CDR3 DNA sequence: TGTGCCAGTAGTGCCTACTCGGACCAAGAGACCCAGTACTTC. The V gene is TRBV19, the J gene TRBJ2-5, with D unclear. The V gene lost 5 bases and the J gene lost 0 bases, with 10 bases spanning the gap. CDR1 LNHDA and CDR2 SQIVND come from the germline V gene (reference sequence). The CDR3 runs 14 residues. Based on the CDR3 plus reference TRBV19 and TRBJ2-5, the full variable domain is DGGITQSPKYLFRKEGQNVTLSCEQNLNHDAMYWYRQDPGQGLRLIYYSQIVNDFQKGDIAEGYSVSREKKESFPLTVTSAQKNPTAFYLCASSAYSDQETQYFGPGTRLLVL.

The chain is built from TRBV4-1 and TRBJ1-5, with unresolved D. The V gene's germline CDR1 is MGHRA and CDR2 YSYEKL. The V end lost 3 bases, the J end lost 5 bases, and 5 bases lay between the germline ends. CDR3 length equals 12 residues. As DNA, the CDR3 is TGCGCCAGCAGCCACCCCGATCAGCCCCAGCATTTT. This encodes CASSHPDQPQHF.

CDR3 in amino acids: CASSSRRATTGELFF. CDR3 DNA: TGCGCCAGCAGCTCGCGCAGGGCGACCACCGGGGAGCTGTTTTTT. This chain joins TRBV4-1 and TRBJ2-2; tentative D call: TRBD1 (5 bases). The CDR3 is 15 residues long. The germline CDR1 and CDR2 sequences are MGHRA and YSYEKL. Trimming took off 5 bases at V and 4 bases at J, with 14 bases between the two ends.

V usage is TRBV7-8 and J usage is TRBJ1-3; weak D call: TRBD1 (5 bases). Trimming stripped 5 bases from V and 2 bases from J, with 13 bases between. Germline V lookup: CDR1 SGHVS, CDR2 FQNEAQ. The CDR3 runs 15 residues. CDR3 amino acids: CASSPRRETGNTIYF. The CDR3, as DNA: TGTGCCAGCAGCCCTCGCAGGGAAACTGGAAACACCATATATTTT.

To note about this clone: Other DNA sequences in the same sample also yield this CDR3. This sequence joins TRBV6-5 and TRBJ2-2, with D possibly being TRBD2 (6 bases). The germline V and J ends were trimmed by 0 bases and 7 bases, with 9 bases remaining between them. This CDR3 region has 14 residues. CDR1 is MNHEY, CDR2 SVGAGI, per germline. CDR3 in amino acids: CASSYSPRGGELFF. CDR3 nucleotide sequence: TGTGCCAGCAGTTACTCACCGCGGGGCGGGGAGCTGTTTTTT.

CDR3 in amino acids: CATSRDRLAGGPRTDTQYF. The CDR3 coding sequence is TGTGCCACCAGCAGAGATAGGCTAGCGGGGGGGCCCCGCACAGATACGCAGTATTTT. This chain links TRBV15 with TRBJ2-3; 12 bases match TRBD2. The germline V gene has CDR1 LNHNV and CDR2 YYDKDF (reference sequence). J was trimmed by 1 base and V by 0 bases; bases with no gene match: 8. CDR3 length equals 19 residues.

This clone was counted a single time. The rearrangement links TRBV7-2 to TRBJ1-1, with 8 positions matching TRBD1. CDR3 length equals 13 residues. Germline V CDR1 and CDR2: SGHTA, FQGNSA. With V trimmed by 6 bases and J by 4 bases, 4 bases remained unmatched. The CDR3 coding sequence is TGTGCCAGCAGTTTGGACAGGGTCACTGAAGCTTTCTTT. Amino acid sequence: CASSLDRVTEAFF.

This rearrangement joins TRBV30 to TRBJ1-4; D uncertain. Trimming pared 4 bases from V and 8 bases from J, leaving 14 bases between. Germline CDR1 and CDR2: GTSNPN and SVGIG (reference sequence). The CDR3 is 13 amino acids. For the CDR3, the DNA is TGTGCCTGGATCCCTGACGGGAAGGAAAAACTGTTTTTT. Translating gives CAWIPDGKEKLFF.

The chain employs TRBV7-9 and TRBJ1-2; TRBD1 matches at 10 bases. This CDR3 contains 16 residues. V trimming: 5 bases; J trimming: 8 bases; junction bases outside the gene matches: 14. CDR1 is SEHNR and CDR2 is FQNEAQ in the germline V gene (reference sequence). The CDR3 bases are TGTGCCAGCAGCCCCCCCCCGGGGACAGGGGTAAGGGGCTACACCTTC. Residues: CASSPPPGTGVRGYTF.

The chain's CDR3 is CASSLRRGSTDTQYF. The CDR3, as DNA: TGCGCCAGCAGCTTACGGCGGGGAAGCACAGATACGCAGTATTTT. V is TRBV5-1 and J is TRBJ2-3; maybe TRBD2 (6 bases). This CDR3 contains 15 residues. The germline V and J ends were trimmed by 2 bases and 0 bases, with 10 bases remaining between them. From germline, CDR1 is SGHRS and CDR2 YFSETQ.

This chain joins TRBV19 and TRBJ2-1; 15 positions match TRBD2. The CDR3 loop spans 18 amino acids. V lost 5 bases, J lost 0 bases, and 5 bases stayed unmatched. Per germline, CDR1 LNHDA and CDR2 SQIVND (reference sequence). DNA for the CDR3: TGTGCCAGTAGTTCCGGGACTAGCGGGAGGTACTCCTACAATGAGCAGTTCTTC. Protein: CASSSGTSGRYSYNEQFF.

Turning to this clone: The identical CDR3 is also encoded by other nucleotide sequences in the sample. The rearrangement uses TRBV19 and TRBJ2-7, with TRBD2 matching over 7 bases. CDR1 and CDR2 (germline): LNHDA, SQIVND (reference sequence). The trim removed 1 base at V and 5 bases at J, leaving 2 bases unmatched. The CDR3 consists of 13 residues. The CDR3 DNA follows: TGTGCCAGTAGTATAGCTAGCGGAGACGAGCAGTACTTC. Amino acids: CASSIASGDEQYF.